These 12 T cell receptor beta chains originate from one sample sequenced in a study of blood T cell repertoires in COVID-19. The data were produced by immunoSEQ multiplex PCR, yet TCRdb's version contains in-frame clones alone and is incomplete. The sample contains over 200,000 clones, around 80% of which appear only once. Sequencing input: PBMCs or T cells enriched from blood (not recorded which). These receptors were obtained from a man in his forties or fifties who had recovered from COVID-19.

The chain employs TRBV5-5 and TRBJ2-4; D is unclear. This CDR3 has 16 amino acids. CDR1 is SGHKS, CDR2 YYEKEE, per germline (reference sequence). V lost 0 bases and J lost 0, with 10 bases in between. DNA of the CDR3: TGTGCCAGCAGCTTGGTCTACTTTTTAGCCAAAAACATTCAGTACTTC. It yields the protein CASSLVYFLAKNIQYF.

V gene TRBV24-1 combines with J gene TRBJ2-3; a weak D match, TRBD2 (5 bases). This CDR3 is built from 14 residues. CDR1 is KGHDR and CDR2 is SFDVKD in the germline V gene. The germline V and J ends were trimmed by 2 bases and 6 bases, with 11 bases remaining between them. The CDR3 spells CATSDSGIADTQYF. As DNA, the CDR3 is TGTGCCACCAGTGATTCCGGGATCGCTGATACGCAGTATTTT.

This sequence joins TRBV7-9 and TRBJ2-2, with 10 bases lining up with TRBD2. Per germline, CDR1 SEHNR and CDR2 FQNEAQ (reference sequence). This CDR3 has 15 amino acids. The V and J ends lost 6 bases and 3 bases, in that order; junction bases with no gene match: 4. CDR3 loop: CASSHSGRYTGELFF. CDR3 in DNA: TGTGCCAGCAGTCATAGCGGGAGGTACACCGGGGAGCTGTTTTTT.

The CDR3 DNA is TGTGCCAGCACTCAGGAAGGGGGACCTTACTACGAGCAGTACTTC. As protein: CASTQEGGPYYEQYF. This chain joins TRBV6-5 and TRBJ2-7; D may be TRBD1 (6 bases). The germline gives CDR1 MNHEY, CDR2 SVGAGI. The V gene lost 7 bases and the J gene lost 3 bases, with 19 bases spanning the gap. The CDR3 extends over 15 amino acids.

As to this clone: Germline and junction disagree at one end, which may indicate a read error. This chain uses TRBV10-3 with TRBJ1-2, with 8 bases that match TRBD1. Looked up from germline, CDR1 is ENHRY and CDR2 is SYGVKD. The CDR3 runs 14 residues. CDR3 region: CAIGIGQGVVGLAF. DNA for the CDR3: TGTGCCATCGGGATAGGACAGGGAGTTGTTGGATTGGCGTTC.

The CDR3 loop is CASSARTANEAFF. The CDR3 region has the DNA TGTGCCAGCAGCGCCCGGACAGCCAATGAAGCTTTCTTT. The rearrangement joins TRBV9 to TRBJ1-1; perhaps TRBD1 as D (6 bases). Germline lookup yields CDR1 SGDLS and CDR2 YYNGEE. The CDR3 is made up of 13 amino acids. The germline V and J ends were trimmed by 3 bases and 7 bases, with 13 bases remaining between them.

There are a few counts of this clone. V gene TRBV10-2 combines with J gene TRBJ2-7; D not resolved. The CDR3 runs to 11 residues. Trimming shortened V by 6 bases and J by 1 base, and 4 bases separated the two germline ends. CDR1 and CDR2 (germline): WSHSY, SAAADI. As DNA, the CDR3 is TGCGCCAGCAGCCTATCCTACGAGCAGTACTTC. This sequence encodes CASSLSYEQYF.

V and J are TRBV5-1 and TRBJ2-1, with 7 bases identical to TRBD1. V lost 5 bases, J lost 5 bases, and 10 bases stayed unmatched. CDR1 is SGHRS, CDR2 YFSETQ, per germline. This CDR3 has 15 amino acids. The CDR3 sequence is CASRRPGQTDNEQFF. The DNA of the CDR3 is TGCGCCAGCAGACGCCCGGGACAGACTGACAATGAGCAGTTCTTC.

The gene calls are TRBV18 and TRBJ2-3; D gene unclear. The V end lost 0 bases, the J end lost 0 bases, and 13 bases lay between the germline ends. The CDR3 extends over 17 amino acids. Germline CDR1 and CDR2: KGHSH and LQKENI. The CDR3 DNA follows: TGTGCCAGCTCACCACCCCCCCCACGAACTAGCACAGATACGCAGTATTTT. Protein product: CASSPPPPRTSTDTQYF.

The V gene is TRBV27, the J gene TRBJ2-1; the match to TRBD2 covers 13 bases. With V trimmed by 7 bases and J by 8 bases, 8 bases remained unmatched. Germline CDR1 and CDR2: MNHEY and SMNVEV (reference sequence). The CDR3 totals 15 residues. CDR3 protein: CASTYSGLAGHEQFF. In nucleotides, the CDR3 is TGTGCCAGCACCTATTCGGGACTAGCGGGGCATGAGCAGTTCTTC.

The rearrangement joins TRBV10-2 to TRBJ2-4, with TRBD2 matching over 13 bases. Germline CDR1 and CDR2: WSHSY and SAAADI. This CDR3 is built from 13 residues. V shed 4 bases, J shed 11 bases, and the junction held 2 bases outside the gene matches. The DNA of the CDR3 is TGCGCCAGCAGTGGTGGACTAGCGGGGGTTCAGTACTTC. This codes for CASSGGLAGVQYF.

This chain connects TRBV2 to TRBJ2-5, with a tentative D call TRBD1 (6 bases). V lost 8 bases, J lost 1 base, and 17 bases lay in between. In germline, CDR1 is SNHLY, CDR2 FYNNEI. The CDR3 length is 15 residues. CDR3 sequence (DNA): TGTGCCAGCTCCAGGGGTGGGGCTAGCCAAGAGACCCAGTACTTC. Its translation is CASSRGGASQETQYF.